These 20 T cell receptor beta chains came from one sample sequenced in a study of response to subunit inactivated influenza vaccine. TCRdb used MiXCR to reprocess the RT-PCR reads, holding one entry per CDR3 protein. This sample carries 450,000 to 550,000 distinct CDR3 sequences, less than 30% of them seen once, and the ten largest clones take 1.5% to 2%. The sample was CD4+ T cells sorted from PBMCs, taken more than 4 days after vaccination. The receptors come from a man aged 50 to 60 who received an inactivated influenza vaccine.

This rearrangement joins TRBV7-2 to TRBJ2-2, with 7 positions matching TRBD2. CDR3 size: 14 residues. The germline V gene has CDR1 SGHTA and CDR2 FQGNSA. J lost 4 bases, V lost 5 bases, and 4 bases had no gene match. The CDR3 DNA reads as TGTGCCAGCAGCAACGGGGGGTTCACCGGGGAGCTGTTTTTT. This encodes CASSNGGFTGELFF.

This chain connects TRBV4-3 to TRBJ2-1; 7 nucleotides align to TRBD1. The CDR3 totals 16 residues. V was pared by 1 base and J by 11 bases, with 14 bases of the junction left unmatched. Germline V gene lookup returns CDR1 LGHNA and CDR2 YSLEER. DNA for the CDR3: TGCGCCAGCAGCCAAGGCGCTCACAGGGGTCATGATAAGCAGTTCTTC. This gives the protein CASSQGAHRGHDKQFF.

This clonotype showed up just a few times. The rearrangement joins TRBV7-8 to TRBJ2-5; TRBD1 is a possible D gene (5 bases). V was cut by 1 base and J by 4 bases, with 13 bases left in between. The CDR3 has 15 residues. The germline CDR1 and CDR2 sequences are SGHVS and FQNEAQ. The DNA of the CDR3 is TGTGCCAGCAGCTTAGTGGGTAGGGGCCGAGAGACCCAGTACTTC. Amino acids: CASSLVGRGRETQYF. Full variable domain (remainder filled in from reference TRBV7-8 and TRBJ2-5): GAGVSQSPRYKVAKRGQDVALRCDPISGHVSLFWYQQALGQGPEFLTYFQNEAQLDKSGLPSDRFFAERPEGSVSTLKIQRTQQEDSAVYLCASSLVGRGRETQYFGPGTRLLVL.

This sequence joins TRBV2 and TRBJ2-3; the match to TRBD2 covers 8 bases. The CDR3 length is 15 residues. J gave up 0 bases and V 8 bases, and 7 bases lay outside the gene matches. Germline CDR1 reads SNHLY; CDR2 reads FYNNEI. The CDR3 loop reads CASCRGGTSTDTQYF. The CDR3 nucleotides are TGTGCCAGCTGTCGCGGGGGGACAAGCACAGATACGCAGTATTTT.

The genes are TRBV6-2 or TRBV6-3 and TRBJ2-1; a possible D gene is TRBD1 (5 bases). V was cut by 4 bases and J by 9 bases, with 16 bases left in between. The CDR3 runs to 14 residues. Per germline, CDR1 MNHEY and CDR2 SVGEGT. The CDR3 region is CASSSPGDRGEQFF. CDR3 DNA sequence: TGTGCCAGCAGTTCGCCTGGAGATAGGGGTGAGCAGTTCTTC.

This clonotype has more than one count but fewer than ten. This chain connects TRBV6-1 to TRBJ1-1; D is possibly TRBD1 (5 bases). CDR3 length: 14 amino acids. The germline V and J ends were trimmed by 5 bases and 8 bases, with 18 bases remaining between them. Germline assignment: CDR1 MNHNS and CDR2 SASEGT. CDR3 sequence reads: CASSPQLIGAEAFF. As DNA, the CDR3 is TGTGCCAGCAGTCCACAACTCATAGGGGCGGAAGCTTTCTTT.

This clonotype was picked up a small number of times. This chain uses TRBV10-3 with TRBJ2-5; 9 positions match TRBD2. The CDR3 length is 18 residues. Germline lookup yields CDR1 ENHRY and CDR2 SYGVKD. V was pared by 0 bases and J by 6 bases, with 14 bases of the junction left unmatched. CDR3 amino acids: CAISESILASGIKKTQYF. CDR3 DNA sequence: TGTGCCATCAGTGAGTCGATATTGGCTAGCGGGATCAAGAAGACCCAGTACTTC.

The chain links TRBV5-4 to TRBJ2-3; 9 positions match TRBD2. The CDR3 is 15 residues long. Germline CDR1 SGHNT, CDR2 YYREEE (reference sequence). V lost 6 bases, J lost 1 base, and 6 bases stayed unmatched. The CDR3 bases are TGTGCCAGCAAAGCGGGAGGCGACGGCACAGATACGCAGTATTTT. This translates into CASKAGGDGTDTQYF.

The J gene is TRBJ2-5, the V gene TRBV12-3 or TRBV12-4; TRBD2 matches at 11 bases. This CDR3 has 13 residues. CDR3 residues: CGSSSGGAKTQYF. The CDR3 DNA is TGTGGTTCGAGTAGCGGGGGGGCCAAGACCCAGTACTTC.

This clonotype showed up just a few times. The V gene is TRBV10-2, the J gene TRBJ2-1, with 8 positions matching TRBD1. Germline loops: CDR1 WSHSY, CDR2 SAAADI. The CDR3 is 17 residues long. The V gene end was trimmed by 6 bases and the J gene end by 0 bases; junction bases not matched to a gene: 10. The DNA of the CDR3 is TGCGCCAGCAGAGGCTACAGGGGGATAAGCTCCTACAATGAGCAGTTCTTC. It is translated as CASRGYRGISSYNEQFF.

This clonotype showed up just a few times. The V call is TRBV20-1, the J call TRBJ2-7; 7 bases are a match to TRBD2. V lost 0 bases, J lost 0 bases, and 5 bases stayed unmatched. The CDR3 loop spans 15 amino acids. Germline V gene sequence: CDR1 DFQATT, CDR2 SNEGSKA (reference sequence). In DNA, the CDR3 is TGCAGTGCTAGAGAAGCGCGGGGGTACTCCTACGAGCAGTACTTC. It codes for CSAREARGYSYEQYF.

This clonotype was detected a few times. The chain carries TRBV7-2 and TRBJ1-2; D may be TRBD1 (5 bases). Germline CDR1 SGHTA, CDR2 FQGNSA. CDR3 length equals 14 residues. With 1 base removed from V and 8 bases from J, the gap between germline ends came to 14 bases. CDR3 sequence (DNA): TGTGCCAGCAGCTTAGAGGGACCATCCAAAGGCTACACCTTC. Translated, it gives CASSLEGPSKGYTF. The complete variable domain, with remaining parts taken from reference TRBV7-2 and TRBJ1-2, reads GAGVSQSPSNKVTEKGKDVELRCDPISGHTALYWYRQSLGQGLEFLIYFQGNSAPDKSGLPSDRFSAERTGGSVSTLTIQRTQQEDSAVYLCASSLEGPSKGYTFGSGTRLTVV.

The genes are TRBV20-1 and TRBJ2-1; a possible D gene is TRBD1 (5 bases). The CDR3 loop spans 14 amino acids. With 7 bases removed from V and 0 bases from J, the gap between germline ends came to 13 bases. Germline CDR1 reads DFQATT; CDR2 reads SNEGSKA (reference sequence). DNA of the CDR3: TGCAGTGTTCGACCCAGGGTCTCCTACAATGAGCAGTTCTTC. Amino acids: CSVRPRVSYNEQFF.

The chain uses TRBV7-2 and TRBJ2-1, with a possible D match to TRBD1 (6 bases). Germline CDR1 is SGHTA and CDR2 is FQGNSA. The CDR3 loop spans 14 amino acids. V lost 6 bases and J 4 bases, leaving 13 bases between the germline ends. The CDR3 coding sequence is TGTGCCAGCAGAGGTACTAGGGGGTACAATGAGCAGTTCTTC. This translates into CASRGTRGYNEQFF. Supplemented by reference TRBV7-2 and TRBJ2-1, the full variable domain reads GAGVSQSPSNKVTEKGKDVELRCDPISGHTALYWYRQSLGQGLEFLIYFQGNSAPDKSGLPSDRFSAERTGGSVSTLTIQRTQQEDSAVYLCASRGTRGYNEQFFGPGTRLTVL.

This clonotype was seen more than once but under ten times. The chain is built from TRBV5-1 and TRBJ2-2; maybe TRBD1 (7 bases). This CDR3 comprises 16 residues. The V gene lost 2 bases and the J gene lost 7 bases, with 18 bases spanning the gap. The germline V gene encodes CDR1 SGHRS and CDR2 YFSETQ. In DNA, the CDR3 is TGCGCCAGCAGCTTTTGGAGGGGGCGCGAGGACGGGGAGCTGTTTTTT. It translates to CASSFWRGREDGELFF.

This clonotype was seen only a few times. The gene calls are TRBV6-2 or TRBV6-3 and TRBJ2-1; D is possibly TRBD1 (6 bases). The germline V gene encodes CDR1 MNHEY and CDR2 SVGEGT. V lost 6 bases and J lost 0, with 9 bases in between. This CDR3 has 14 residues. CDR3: CASSETGSYNEQFF. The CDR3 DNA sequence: TGTGCCAGCAGCGAGACAGGCTCCTACAATGAGCAGTTCTTC.

CDR3 nucleotides: TGCAGCGTTAAGACTAGCGGGATGGGCAATGAGCAGTTCTTC. Amino acid sequence: CSVKTSGMGNEQFF. This chain links TRBV29-1 with TRBJ2-1; 11 positions match TRBD2. Trimming took 5 bases from V and 6 from J; bases not matched to a gene: 6. The CDR3 length is 14 residues. The V gene's germline CDR1 is SQVTM and CDR2 ANQGSEA.

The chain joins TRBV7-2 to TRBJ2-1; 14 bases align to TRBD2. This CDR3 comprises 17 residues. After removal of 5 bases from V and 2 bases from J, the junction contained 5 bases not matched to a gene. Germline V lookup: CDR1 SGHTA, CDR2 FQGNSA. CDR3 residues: CASSTGLAGGAYNEQFF. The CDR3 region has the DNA TGTGCCAGCAGCACCGGACTAGCGGGAGGCGCCTACAATGAGCAGTTCTTC.

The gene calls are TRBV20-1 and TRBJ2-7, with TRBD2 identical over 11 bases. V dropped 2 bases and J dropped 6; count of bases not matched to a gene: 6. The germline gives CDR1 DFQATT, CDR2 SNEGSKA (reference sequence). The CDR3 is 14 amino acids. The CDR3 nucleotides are TGCAGTGCTAGATCGATAGCGGGAGGGGGCGAGCAGTACTTC. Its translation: CSARSIAGGGEQYF.

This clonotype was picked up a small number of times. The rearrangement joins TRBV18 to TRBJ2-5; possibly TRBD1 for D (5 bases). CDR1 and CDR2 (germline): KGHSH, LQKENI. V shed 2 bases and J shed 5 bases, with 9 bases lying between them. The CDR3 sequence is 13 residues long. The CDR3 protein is CASSPGAAETQYF. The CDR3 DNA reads TGTGCCAGCTCACCAGGGGCGGCGGAGACCCAGTACTTC.